The 26 T cell receptor beta chains below were found in one sample sequenced in a study of OX40 agonist ivuxolimab in advanced cancers. Clones were sequenced by immunoSEQ multiplex PCR, and TCRdb holds only the in-frame ones, with some missing. Of approximately 70,000 clones listed, about 85% are singletons. Sequencing used CD4+ or CD8+ T cells sorted from blood, obtained in a trial of the OX40 agonist ivuxolimab. The receptor set was obtained from an adult with an advanced solid tumor such as melanoma, head and neck, liver or kidney cancer.

V usage is TRBV4-3 and J usage is TRBJ2-7, with 9 bases lining up with TRBD1. Germline CDR1 and CDR2: LGHNA and YSLEER. The CDR3 is made up of 15 amino acids. J was trimmed by 6 bases and V by 3 bases; bases with no gene match: 9. This chain's CDR3 is CASSQRPGQGSEQYF. The CDR3 nucleotides read TGCGCCAGCAGCCAGAGACCGGGACAGGGATCCGAGCAGTACTTC.

This sequence joins TRBV19 and TRBJ2-1; 12 bases agree with TRBD2. CDR3 length: 15 residues. The V gene end was trimmed by 6 bases and the J gene end by 5 bases; junction bases not matched to a gene: 5. Germline lookup yields CDR1 LNHDA and CDR2 SQIVND (reference sequence). CDR3 in DNA: TGTGCCAGTAGGAAGACTAGCGGGAGTAACAATGAGCAGTTCTTC. This codes for CASRKTSGSNNEQFF.

Remarks on this clone: Just one base apart from a much larger clone, this may be a read error. The chain uses TRBV5-6 and TRBJ1-2; D uncertain. The CDR3 loop spans 11 amino acids. V was cut by 2 bases and J by 1 base, with 0 bases left in between. Germline values: CDR1 SGHDT, CDR2 YYEEEE. The CDR3 DNA reads as TGTGCCAGCAGCTTTAACTATGGCTACACCTTC. This gives the protein CASSFNYGYTF.

This clone has a handful of counts. Other DNA sequences within the sample encode an identical CDR3. The chain combines TRBV6-5 with TRBJ1-5; perhaps TRBD1 as D (6 bases). CDR3 size: 13 residues. Germline CDR1 and CDR2: MNHEY and SVGAGI. Trimming removed 5 bases from V and 7 bases from J, with 12 bases in between. The CDR3 sequence: CASSRDRRQPQHF. In DNA form, the CDR3 reads TGTGCCAGCAGTAGAGACAGGAGGCAGCCCCAGCATTTT.

J is TRBJ1-1 and V is TRBV7-9; a weak D match, TRBD1 (6 bases). From germline, CDR1 is SEHNR and CDR2 FQNEAQ (reference sequence). The CDR3 is 14 amino acids. V was trimmed by 1 base and J by 2 bases, leaving 8 bases between them. The CDR3 sequence: CASSLGQANTEAFF. The CDR3 nucleotides are TGTGCCAGCAGCTTAGGACAGGCCAACACTGAAGCTTTCTTT. Looking up the rest from reference TRBV7-9 and TRBJ1-1 gives the full variable domain: DTGVSQNPRHKITKRGQNVTFRCDPISEHNRLYWYRQTLGQGPEFLTYFQNEAQLEKSRLLSDRFSAERPKGSFSTLEIQRTEQGDSAMYLCASSLGQANTEAFFGQGTRLTVV.

The chain carries TRBV28 and TRBJ2-6; no clear D gene. Germline CDR1 MDHEN, CDR2 SYDVKM. The V end was cut by 8 bases, the J end by 0 bases, with 8 bases between. There are 14 residues in the CDR3. The DNA of the CDR3 is TGTGCCAGCGGTGACTCCTCTGGGGCCAACGTCCTGACTTTC. This codes for CASGDSSGANVLTF.

J is TRBJ1-2 and V is TRBV4-2; 9 positions agree with TRBD1. J lost 4 bases, V lost 4 bases, and 7 bases had no gene match. Germline V lookup: CDR1 LGHNA, CDR2 YNFKEQ. This CDR3 is 15 amino acids long. The CDR3 bases are TGTGCCAGCAGCCCCACAGGGGGCTTTAGCTATGGCTACACCTTC. Protein sequence: CASSPTGGFSYGYTF.

This clone was detected only a few times. The V call is TRBV19, the J call TRBJ2-1, with 8 positions matching TRBD2. The CDR3 totals 16 residues. Germline V gives CDR1 LNHDA, CDR2 SQIVND (reference sequence). With 6 bases clipped from V and 8 bases from J, the junction kept 15 bases outside the gene matches. The CDR3 loop reads CASRPLDGRAWDEQFF. CDR3 sequence (DNA): TGTGCCAGTAGACCCCTAGACGGGAGGGCCTGGGATGAGCAGTTCTTC.

The rearrangement uses TRBV5-8 and TRBJ2-1, with TRBD2 matching over 7 bases. The CDR3 contains 16 residues. After removal of 4 bases from V and 0 bases from J, the junction contained 7 bases not matched to a gene. Germline V gene data show CDR1 as SGHTS and CDR2 as YDEGEE. CDR3 DNA: TGTGCCAGCAGCACCCGACGACTAGCCTCCTACAATGAGCAGTTCTTC. This sequence encodes CASSTRRLASYNEQFF.

This clone was seen only once. The genes are TRBV5-4 and TRBJ2-1; D possibly corresponds to TRBD2 (5 bases). Trimming took 0 bases from V and 6 from J, leaving 10 bases between them. This CDR3 spans 14 amino acids. Looked up from germline, CDR1 is SGHNT and CDR2 is YYREEE (reference sequence). The CDR3 sequence is CASSLEPSSNEQFF. CDR3 sequence (DNA): TGTGCCAGCAGCTTGGAGCCTAGCTCCAATGAGCAGTTCTTC.

This chain joins TRBV10-1 and TRBJ1-1; 10 bases map to TRBD1. The CDR3 contains 12 residues. J was trimmed by 11 bases and V by 9 bases; bases with no gene match: 9. Germline CDR1 WNHNN, CDR2 SYGVQD (reference sequence). In DNA, the CDR3 is TGCGCCAGTACCGAGACAGGGGGCCGGGCTTTCTTT. It is translated as CASTETGGRAFF.

The chain has TRBV5-4 and TRBJ2-4; 7 bases are a match to TRBD1. From germline, CDR1 is SGHNT and CDR2 YYREEE (reference sequence). This CDR3 contains 16 residues. J lost 0 bases, V lost 3 bases, and 6 bases had no gene match. The CDR3 sequence is CASSSMGQLAKNIQYF. The DNA for the CDR3 is TGTGCCAGCAGCTCGATGGGACAGCTAGCCAAAAACATTCAGTACTTC.

The chain couples TRBV5-1 to TRBJ2-1; 10 nucleotides line up with TRBD2. J gave up 6 bases and V 6 bases, and 12 bases lay outside the gene matches. Germline CDR1 reads SGHRS; CDR2 reads YFSETQ. The CDR3 has 16 residues. CDR3 DNA: TGCGCCAGCAACCCCACCGGTCTAGCGGGAGTCAATGAGCAGTTCTTC. It translates to CASNPTGLAGVNEQFF.

This rearrangement joins TRBV5-1 to TRBJ2-1; 7 bases map to TRBD2. CDR3 size: 16 residues. With 4 bases clipped from V and 2 bases from J, the junction kept 9 bases outside the gene matches. The germline V gene encodes CDR1 SGHRS and CDR2 YFSETQ. The CDR3 here is CASSLMAGATYNEQFF. The CDR3 DNA reads TGCGCCAGCAGCCTCATGGCGGGAGCTACCTACAATGAGCAGTTCTTC.

The CDR3: CASSIGTSGLTYEQYF. The CDR3 coding sequence is TGCGCCAGCAGCATTGGGACTAGCGGGCTTACCTACGAGCAGTACTTC. The genes are TRBV5-1 and TRBJ2-7; 12 bases are shared with TRBD2. The germline V gene encodes CDR1 SGHRS and CDR2 YFSETQ. This CDR3 is built from 16 residues. Trimming removed 4 bases from V and 2 bases from J; junction bases left unmatched: 7. The full variable domain, rest sourced from reference TRBV5-1 and TRBJ2-7, is KAGVTQTPRYLIKTRGQQVTLSCSPISGHRSVSWYQQTPGQGLQFLFEYFSETQRNKGNFPGRFSGRQFSNSRSEMNVSTLELGDSALYLCASSIGTSGLTYEQYFGPGTRLTVT.

V gene TRBV6-1 combines with J gene TRBJ2-5; 8 bases are a match to TRBD2. The length of the CDR3 is 16 residues. Looked up from germline, CDR1 is MNHNS and CDR2 is SASEGT. Trimming removed 0 bases from V and 5 bases from J; junction bases left unmatched: 8. The CDR3 protein is CASSEAVTGGWETQYF. CDR3 bases: TGTGCCAGCAGTGAAGCCGTCACGGGAGGGTGGGAGACCCAGTACTTC.

The rearrangement links TRBV18 to TRBJ1-1, with 7 bases aligning to TRBD1. This CDR3 has 14 residues. Germline CDR1 is KGHSH and CDR2 is LQKENI. Trimming at V came to 6 bases and at J to 2 bases, leaving 6 bases not matched to a gene. The DNA for the CDR3 is TGTGCCAGCTCCCCCGGGACAGCAAACACTGAAGCTTTCTTT. It specifies CASSPGTANTEAFF.

The chain carries TRBV6-1 and TRBJ1-1; D remains ambiguous. This CDR3 contains 14 residues. Deletions cut 8 bases from V and 0 bases from J, with 13 bases between. Germline CDR1 reads MNHNS; CDR2 reads SASEGT. CDR3 region: CASLPSIMNTEAFF. CDR3 nucleotide sequence: TGTGCCAGCCTTCCATCAATCATGAACACTGAAGCTTTCTTT.

V gene TRBV5-5 combines with J gene TRBJ2-5, with 7 nucleotides matching TRBD2. The CDR3 has 17 residues. V dropped 4 bases and J dropped 2; count of bases not matched to a gene: 14. CDR1 SGHKS and CDR2 YYEKEE come from the germline V gene (reference sequence). The CDR3 sequence is CASSPSLGQGLQETQYF. The DNA of the CDR3 is TGTGCCAGCAGCCCCTCTCTGGGGCAGGGACTACAAGAGACCCAGTACTTC.

The CDR3 region is CASSKDGPPRRGNEQFF. CDR3 DNA: TGTGCCAGCAGCAAAGACGGGCCCCCCCGACGAGGCAATGAGCAGTTCTTC. The gene calls are TRBV9 and TRBJ2-1, with D hard to call. Germline lookup yields CDR1 SGDLS and CDR2 YYNGEE. CDR3 length: 17 residues. Trimming cost V 4 bases and J 6 bases, with 23 bases left between them.

This chain links TRBV28 with TRBJ2-2, with TRBD1 matching 9 bases. The CDR3 spans 18 residues. Germline V gene sequence: CDR1 MDHEN, CDR2 SYDVKM. The ends lost 0 bases at V and 6 bases at J; junction bases unmatched: 11. Written as DNA, the CDR3 is TGTGCCAGCAGTTTATGGATCACAGGGGGCGCAGGGGCCGGGGAGCTGTTTTTT. Translation: CASSLWITGGAGAGELFF.

This chain joins TRBV6-5 and TRBJ2-7; no clear D gene. The CDR3 has 15 residues. V was shortened by 0 bases and J by 1 base, with 10 bases between the two germline ends. In germline, CDR1 is MNHEY, CDR2 SVGAGI. Here the CDR3 reads CASSYSGLGSYEQYF. In nucleotides, the CDR3 is TGTGCCAGCAGTTACTCGGGTCTAGGGTCCTACGAGCAGTACTTC.

This chain connects TRBV6-6 to TRBJ1-4; D gene ambiguous. CDR3 size: 13 residues. Germline V gene data show CDR1 as MNHNY and CDR2 as SVGAGI (reference sequence). V was shortened by 4 bases and J by 8 bases, with 11 bases between the two germline ends. The CDR3 protein is CASSSQEGEKLFF. CDR3 bases: TGTGCCAGCAGTTCCCAGGAGGGCGAAAAACTGTTTTTT.

On this clone itself: No DNA is shown, since the ends of the CDR3 on it are uncertain; the CDR3 is the one TCRdb lists. This chain uses TRBV28 with TRBJ1-1; the table calls TRBD1, which could not be checked here. The CDR3 totals 17 residues, both ends included. In germline, CDR1 is MDHEN, CDR2 SYDVKM. The CDR3 sequence: CASSDFRGRGKNKGAFF.

The rearrangement links TRBV6-5 to TRBJ2-2; 11 nucleotides align to TRBD2. The CDR3 contains 16 residues. The V gene end was trimmed by 2 bases and the J gene end by 4 bases; junction bases not matched to a gene: 3. Per the germline V gene, CDR1 is MNHEY and CDR2 is SVGAGI. CDR3 sequence (DNA): TGTGCCAGCAGTTACCGTAGCGGGAGGGCCACCGGGGAGCTGTTTTTT. Translating gives CASSYRSGRATGELFF.

The rearrangement uses TRBV18 and TRBJ2-5; 8 positions agree with TRBD1. Germline V gene sequence: CDR1 KGHSH, CDR2 LQKENI. The length of the CDR3 is 14 residues. Unmatched junction bases numbered 3, after V lost 3 bases and J lost 3 bases. The CDR3 spells CASSPPTGEETQYF. As DNA, the CDR3 is TGTGCCAGCTCACCCCCGACAGGGGAAGAGACCCAGTACTTC.